This TCR beta chain was profiled in a study of identical twins. TCRdb passed the 5' RACE reads through MiXCR, listing each CDR3 protein once. The data show some 500,000 distinct CDR3 sequences, approximately 22% seen once. The V end was cut by 6 bases, the J end by 3 bases, with 16 bases between. The CDR3 runs 15 residues. The data also belong to a second study, concerning T cells expressing NK-cell markers. That work contributes: Sorted T-cell subsets CD3+CD56+NKG2C+, CD3+CD56+NKG2C- and CD3+CD56-NKG2C+ were TCR beta-sequenced. Serological testing identified most of the eight sequenced donors as HCMV-seropositive and one as seronegative. Once again these clonotypes came out on top in the CD3+CD56-NKG2C+ fraction of four donors.

J is TRBJ2-3 and V is TRBV12-3 or TRBV12-4; D may correspond to TRBD1 or TRBD2 (5 bases each). The clonotype was recovered from a woman between 18 and 30 years old in good health. Sequenced material: CD4+ T cells sorted from blood. The CDR3 reads CASSPGPSRTDTQYF. The CDR3 DNA sequence: TGTGCCAGCAGCCCGGGACCTTCGAGGACAGATACGCAGTATTTT.